The source of this TCR beta chain is a study of T cell clonality in common variable immunodeficiency. This clone appeared many times. Its antigen is as yet unknown. With the read ending 3 residues before the CDR3 end, the germline J gene is used to fill in that end. Donors gave 5 to 8 ml heparinized peripheral whole blood. This CDR3 is 13 amino acids long. With 7 bases removed from V and 2 bases from J, the gap between germline ends came to 11 bases. The V gene's germline CDR1 is SGHRS and CDR2 YFSETQ. Whole-study results and caveats: Compared with controls, CVID subjects had fewer shared TCRbeta clones. Common variable immunodeficiency TCR beta sequences reportedly had fewer deletions and N-nucleotide insertions. What drives increased CVID clonality needs T cell subpopulation sequencing.

Clones were sequenced by immunoSEQ multiplex PCR, and TCRdb holds only the in-frame ones, with some missing. The sample is made up of 40,000 to 65,000 clones, none counted only once. The sample comprised peripheral blood mononuclear cells. This sequence originates from a person aged 18 to 75 in good health. V usage is TRBV5-1 and J usage is TRBJ2-3; tentative D call: TRBD1 (5 bases). The sequenced part of the CDR3 DNA is TGCGCCAGCGCCCTGGGGCACACAGATACG. Its protein is CASALGHTDT. The whole CDR3 region reads CASALGHTDTQYF.